The 21 T cell receptor beta chains presented below share a single source sample, sequenced in a study (dated by TCRdb to the mid-2010s). Library prep was done by RT-PCR. The data were produced on an Illumina MiSeq. TCRdb trimmed the raw reads at Q25, called clones with MiXCR and kept productive beta chains. Every entry covers one CDR3 protein and lists the most common genes and DNA from its rows. The sample table records about 680,000 distinct CDR3 sequences; 11% to 15% of these occur just once. Of the sample, about 3.9% is held by the ten largest clones. The sample was memory CD4+ T cells from blood. The receptors stem from a female donor in good health, serving as a healthy control.

A word on this clonotype: Given a much more abundant clone one base away, this may be a read error. V is TRBV6-5 and J is TRBJ1-2; weak D call: TRBD1 (5 bases). The germline gives CDR1 MNHEY, CDR2 SVGAGI. CDR3 length: 16 residues. CDR3 in amino acids: CASSHSGQGQSSGYTF. The CDR3 DNA reads as TGTGCCAGCAGTCACTCGGGGCAGGGCCAATCCTCCGGCTACACCTTC.

The gene calls are TRBV5-8 and TRBJ1-2; D not certain. V shed 0 bases and J shed 4 bases, with 19 bases lying between them. Germline lookup yields CDR1 SGHTS and CDR2 YDEGEE. This CDR3 region has 17 residues. Written as DNA, the CDR3 is TGTGCCAGCAGCTTGGGGGGTAATCAGTTTTTGAGCTATGGCTACACCTTC. This translates into CASSLGGNQFLSYGYTF.

The chain couples TRBV11-2 to TRBJ1-1; 9 bases match TRBD1. Per germline, CDR1 SGHAT and CDR2 FQNNGV. The CDR3 spans 15 residues. With 5 bases clipped from V and 4 bases from J, the junction kept 8 bases outside the gene matches. The CDR3 reads CASSRSPDRGTEAFF. The CDR3 coding sequence is TGTGCCAGCAGCCGCTCTCCGGACAGGGGCACTGAAGCTTTCTTT. The whole variable domain, remainder taken from reference TRBV11-2 and TRBJ1-1, is EAGVAQSPRYKIIEKRQSVAFWCNPISGHATLYWYQQILGQGPKLLIQFQNNGVVDDSQLPKDRFSAERLKGVDSTLKIQPAKLEDSAVYLCASSRSPDRGTEAFFGQGTRLTVV.

CDR3 sequence: CASSDYRVNTEAFF. CDR3 bases: TGTGCCAGTAGCGACTACAGGGTGAACACTGAAGCTTTCTTT. V and J are TRBV19 and TRBJ1-1; possible D gene TRBD1, 6 bases. Germline assignment: CDR1 LNHDA and CDR2 SQIVND (reference sequence). The germline V and J ends were trimmed by 6 bases and 0 bases, with 11 bases remaining between them. The length of the CDR3 is 14 residues.

The J gene is TRBJ2-2, the V gene TRBV18, with 9 nucleotides matching TRBD2. V lost 4 bases, J lost 1 base, and 7 bases stayed unmatched. Per germline, CDR1 KGHSH and CDR2 LQKENI. The CDR3 has 17 residues. In DNA, the CDR3 is TGTGCCAGCTCACAAACCCTGACTAGCGGGAACACCGGGGAGCTGTTTTTT. Its protein is CASSQTLTSGNTGELFF.

This chain uses TRBV19 with TRBJ2-7, with 12 bases matching TRBD1. The CDR3 covers 16 residues. The germline V gene encodes CDR1 LNHDA and CDR2 SQIVND (reference sequence). The V segment lost 4 bases and the J segment 2 bases; nucleotides outside the gene matches: 6. CDR3 amino acids: CASSTSGTGGTYEQYF. DNA of the CDR3: TGTGCCAGTAGTACCTCCGGGACAGGGGGCACCTACGAGCAGTACTTC.

The CDR3 DNA follows: TGTGCCAGCAGCTTAAGGGGCGTAACTAGCGGGACCTACGAGCAGTACTTC. It is translated as CASSLRGVTSGTYEQYF. The genes are TRBV7-2 and TRBJ2-7; TRBD2 aligns across 10 bases. The germline V gene encodes CDR1 SGHTA and CDR2 FQGNSA. This CDR3 spans 17 amino acids. Germline trimming cut 2 bases from V and 2 bases from J; bases unmatched to any gene: 9.

This clonotype was counted only a few times. The CDR3 DNA is TGTGCCAGCAGCTCCGGCGGAGGGGGCCACGAGCAGTACTTC. This translates into CASSSGGGGHEQYF. The chain links TRBV5-6 to TRBJ2-7; TRBD1 is a possible D gene (7 bases). The CDR3 has 14 residues. V was shortened by 3 bases and J by 5 bases, with 15 bases between the two germline ends. Germline V gene sequence: CDR1 SGHDT, CDR2 YYEEEE.

The chain has TRBV18 and TRBJ2-7, with D unclear. Trimming left V 2 bases short and J 2 bases short, with 10 bases between. The CDR3 runs 14 residues. CDR1 KGHSH and CDR2 LQKENI come from the germline V gene. The CDR3 sequence is CASSPRTRPYEQYF. In DNA, the CDR3 is TGTGCCAGCTCACCAAGAACAAGACCCTACGAGCAGTACTTC.

This clonotype has more than one count but fewer than ten. V and J are TRBV5-4 and TRBJ2-1; no definite D call. Germline V CDR1 and CDR2: SGHNT, YYREEE (reference sequence). Trimming pared 1 base from V and 3 bases from J, leaving 8 bases between. The CDR3 runs to 14 residues. This chain's CDR3 is CASSLHGFYNEQFF. The CDR3 nucleotides read TGTGCCAGCAGCTTGCACGGATTCTACAATGAGCAGTTCTTC. Full variable domain (outside the CDR3, taken from reference TRBV5-4 and TRBJ2-1): ETGVTQSPTHLIKTRGQQVTLRCSSQSGHNTVSWYQQALGQGPQFIFQYYREEENGRGNFPPRFSGLQFPNYSSELNVNALELDDSALYLCASSLHGFYNEQFFGPGTRLTVL.

V and J are TRBV7-2 and TRBJ1-3; a possible D gene is TRBD1 (6 bases). The CDR3 runs to 15 residues. The germline gives CDR1 SGHTA, CDR2 FQGNSA. The ends were cut back, 5 bases at V and 8 bases at J, with 19 bases in the middle. This CDR3 reads CASSPEAGGGDTIYF. The CDR3 DNA follows: TGTGCCAGCAGCCCAGAGGCAGGAGGGGGTGACACCATATATTTT. The full variable domain, its missing parts supplied by reference TRBV7-2 and TRBJ1-3, is GAGVSQSPSNKVTEKGKDVELRCDPISGHTALYWYRQSLGQGLEFLIYFQGNSAPDKSGLPSDRFSAERTGGSVSTLTIQRTQQEDSAVYLCASSPEAGGGDTIYFGEGSWLTVV.

This clonotype has just a few counts. The gene calls are TRBV28 and TRBJ2-7; D remains unclear. V was pared by 3 bases and J by 3 bases, with 12 bases between. This CDR3 has 14 residues. Germline CDR1 reads MDHEN; CDR2 reads SYDVKM. CDR3 DNA: TGTGCCAGCAGTTTTCCAGGAGTAGTCTACGAGCAGTACTTC. This encodes CASSFPGVVYEQYF. The variable domain in full, with the rest retrieved from reference TRBV28 and TRBJ2-7, is DVKVTQSSRYLVKRTGEKVFLECVQDMDHENMFWYRQDPGLGLRLIYFSYDVKMKEKGDIPEGYSVSREKKERFSLILESASTNQTSMYLCASSFPGVVYEQYFGPGTRLTVT.

This clonotype was recorded many times. The chain recombines TRBV12-3 or TRBV12-4 with TRBJ1-2; D ambiguous. The V and J ends lost 3 bases and 7 bases respectively, with 15 bases between them. The CDR3 totals 14 residues. This CDR3 reads CASSFGPGSSGYTF. DNA for the CDR3: TGTGCCAGCAGTTTTGGGCCCGGGTCATCTGGCTACACCTTC.

A few counts support this clonotype. The chain recombines TRBV7-2 with TRBJ2-1; no definite D call. From germline, CDR1 is SGHTA and CDR2 FQGNSA. The CDR3 runs to 13 residues. Between the trimmed V and J ends, which lost 5 bases and 5 bases, there was a span of 10 bases. The CDR3 DNA reads as TGTGCCAGCAGCCCCGCCGGAGACAATGAGCAGTTCTTC. Translated: CASSPAGDNEQFF.

This clonotype was detected many times. V gene TRBV27 combines with J gene TRBJ2-1, with D maybe TRBD1 (5 bases). The V gene's germline CDR1 is MNHEY and CDR2 SMNVEV (reference sequence). Deletions cut 6 bases from V and 4 bases from J, with 13 bases between. This CDR3 region has 14 residues. For the CDR3, the DNA is TGTGCCAGCAGGCAAGGGGCCGGGTACAATGAGCAGTTCTTC. This encodes CASRQGAGYNEQFF.

This rearrangement joins TRBV9 to TRBJ2-3, with D possibly TRBD2 on 7 matching bases. Between the trimmed V and J ends, which lost 2 bases and 6 bases, there was a span of 10 bases. Looked up from germline, CDR1 is SGDLS and CDR2 is YYNGEE. There are 13 residues in the CDR3. As DNA, the CDR3 is TGTGCCAGCAGCGTCGAGGGGGGGGATACGCAGTATTTT. As protein: CASSVEGGDTQYF.

The table lists this clonotype with many counts. The V call is TRBV5-1, the J call TRBJ2-2; D may be TRBD1 (6 bases). In germline, CDR1 is SGHRS, CDR2 YFSETQ. The CDR3 totals 14 residues. Trimming stripped 0 bases from V and 5 bases from J, with 8 bases between. CDR3 sequence (DNA): TGCGCCAGCAGCTTGGAGACAGGAACCGGGGAGCTGTTTTTT. Protein product: CASSLETGTGELFF.

In its sample, this clonotype was seen a few times. This chain uses TRBV18 with TRBJ2-1, with D unclear. The germline CDR1 and CDR2 sequences are KGHSH and LQKENI. V was clipped by 3 bases and J by 3 bases, with 9 bases between them. CDR3 length: 14 amino acids. The CDR3 sequence is CASSPAADYNEQFF. In DNA, the CDR3 is TGTGCCAGCTCACCGGCAGCAGACTACAATGAGCAGTTCTTC.

In DNA form, the CDR3 reads TGTGCCAGCAGCTTAGCTGCCTCGGGGGCGGCGGGTGGCTACACCTTC. The encoded protein is CASSLAASGAAGGYTF. The chain has TRBV7-2 and TRBJ1-2; tentative D call: TRBD1 (6 bases). This CDR3 contains 16 residues. V dropped 0 bases and J dropped 7 bases, with 18 bases sitting between them. Germline assignment: CDR1 SGHTA and CDR2 FQGNSA. The complete variable domain, with remaining parts taken from reference TRBV7-2 and TRBJ1-2, reads GAGVSQSPSNKVTEKGKDVELRCDPISGHTALYWYRQSLGQGLEFLIYFQGNSAPDKSGLPSDRFSAERTGGSVSTLTIQRTQQEDSAVYLCASSLAASGAAGGYTFGSGTRLTVV.

The rearrangement links TRBV29-1 to TRBJ2-2, with TRBD1 as a possible D gene (6 bases). CDR1 is SQVTM and CDR2 is ANQGSEA in the germline V gene. The CDR3 is made up of 14 amino acids. Trimming took off 5 bases at V and 1 base at J, with 11 bases between the two ends. This CDR3 is CSVLSQGNTGELFF. The CDR3 region has the DNA TGCAGCGTTTTATCACAGGGGAACACCGGGGAGCTGTTTTTT.

This chain uses TRBV7-3 with TRBJ2-7; D is possibly TRBD2 (6 bases). V was trimmed by 5 bases and J by 6 bases, leaving 17 bases between them. Germline CDR1 and CDR2: SGHTA and FQGTGA. CDR3 length equals 14 residues. The CDR3 nucleotides read TGTGCCAGCAGCCCCGGGACTCCCACCAGCGAGCAGTACTTC. Translation gives CASSPGTPTSEQYF.